The sequence of this TCR beta chain was determined in a study of T cell responses to AZD1222 COVID-19 vaccine. Points from the study as a whole: Reports indicate that nearly half of spike-specific TCRs are directed at unmutated variant regions. Dominant CD4 TCR responses targeted spike regions 160-218 and 743-854. Donors skewed white British and female; clonal diversity was possibly underestimated.

Comments on this clone: Its antigen is unknown.

Using immunoSEQ multiplex PCR, the repertoire was profiled, and TCRdb retains in-frame clones only, with some absent. Among around 20,000 clones listed, about four fifths were seen once. Germline V gene lookup returns CDR1 GTSNPN and CDR2 SVGIG (reference sequence). The CDR3 runs 13 residues. With 3 bases removed from V and 2 bases from J, the gap between germline ends came to 11 bases. The receptor was derived from an adult who received the AZD1222 COVID-19 vaccine. The source material was peripheral blood, sampled 28 days after the second AZD1222 dose. The V and J genes are TRBV30 and TRBJ2-7; a weak D match, TRBD1 (5 bases). The CDR3 nucleotides read TGTGCCTGGAGCGGCAGGGTCACCTACGAGCAGTACTTC. Translating gives CAWSGRVTYEQYF.